A single sample is the source of the 12 T cell receptor beta chains below, sequenced in a study of shared clonotypes between healthy human individuals. Data came from immunoSEQ multiplex PCR; TCRdb stores just in-frame clones and leaves some out. The sample has about 730,000 clones; just under 75% are singletons. The sequenced sample consisted of memory CD4+ T cells sorted from blood. Subset specified: CD45RA-negative fraction. All receptors come from a woman aged 30 to 39 in good health.

This clone appeared a single time. The chain joins TRBV18 to TRBJ1-1, with 7 bases identical to TRBD1. V shed 1 base and J 1 base; nucleotides not matched to a gene: 3. Per the germline V gene, CDR1 is KGHSH and CDR2 is LQKENI. This CDR3 region has 15 residues. The DNA of the CDR3 is TGTGCCAGCTCACCACGGGGACAGAAGAACACTGAAGCTTTCTTT. Its protein is CASSPRGQKNTEAFF. The full variable domain, in which reference TRBV18 and TRBJ1-1 provide the parts outside the CDR3, is NAGVMQNPRHLVRRRGQEARLRCSPMKGHSHVYWYRQLPEEGLKFMVYLQKENIIDESGMPKERFSAEFPKEGPSILRIQQVVRGDSAAYFCASSPRGQKNTEAFFGQGTRLTVV.

The chain links TRBV6-6 to TRBJ2-7; 7 bases align to TRBD2. This CDR3 is 14 amino acids long. The germline CDR1 and CDR2 sequences are MNHNY and SVGAGI (reference sequence). J lost 0 bases, V lost 6 bases, and 5 bases had no gene match. In nucleotides, the CDR3 is TGTGCCAGCAGCTCCGGGACTACCTCCTACGAGCAGTACTTC. As protein: CASSSGTTSYEQYF.

The rearrangement joins TRBV6-1 to TRBJ1-3, with TRBD1 matching over 9 bases. The CDR3 totals 14 residues. Germline CDR1 MNHNS, CDR2 SASEGT. V was pared by 5 bases and J by 2 bases, with 1 base of the junction left unmatched. The CDR3 nucleotides read TGTGCCAGCAGTACAGGGGGCACTGGAAACACCATATATTTT. Encoded protein: CASSTGGTGNTIYF.

V usage is TRBV11-2 and J usage is TRBJ2-3; 8 bases fit TRBD2. The junction had 14 bases not matched to a gene; V was cut back by 5 bases and J by 7 bases. CDR3 length: 16 residues. Germline V gene lookup returns CDR1 SGHAT and CDR2 FQNNGV. The chain's CDR3 is CASSALERGIRNTQYF. The CDR3, as DNA: TGTGCCAGCAGCGCCCTTGAGCGGGGGATACGTAATACGCAGTATTTT.

The genes are TRBV27 and TRBJ1-5; tentatively, D is TRBD1 (5 bases). This CDR3 spans 15 amino acids. The V end lost 5 bases, the J end lost 4 bases, and 15 bases lay between the germline ends. Germline CDR1 MNHEY, CDR2 SMNVEV (reference sequence). The CDR3 here is CASSDTGRGNQPQHF. As DNA, the CDR3 is TGTGCCAGCAGTGATACTGGACGGGGGAATCAGCCCCAGCATTTT.

This clone was counted between two and nine times. The V call is TRBV28, the J call TRBJ2-7; possibly TRBD2 for D (5 bases). Trimming removed 5 bases at V and 2 bases at J, with 13 bases between. The CDR3 length is 14 residues. The germline V gene has CDR1 MDHEN and CDR2 SYDVKM. The CDR3 DNA reads as TGTGCCAGCAGTCAAGGAGGTTCCACCTACGAGCAGTACTTC. Translated: CASSQGGSTYEQYF.

This sequence joins TRBV7-8 and TRBJ2-5; the D gene is possibly TRBD2 (7 bases). Germline V gene data show CDR1 as SGHVS and CDR2 as FQNEAQ. The CDR3 is made up of 17 amino acids. Trimming left V 5 bases short and J 0 bases short, with 19 bases between. CDR3 region: CASSKARGASYQETQYF. CDR3 sequence (DNA): TGTGCCAGCAGCAAGGCTCGGGGGGCTTCATACCAAGAGACCCAGTACTTC.

The chain recombines TRBV11-2 with TRBJ2-2; TRBD2 is a possible D gene (6 bases). The germline V gene has CDR1 SGHAT and CDR2 FQNNGV. The CDR3 loop spans 13 amino acids. Trimming left V 5 bases short and J 5 bases short, with 9 bases between. This CDR3 is CASSPGVTGELFF. CDR3 nucleotides: TGTGCCAGCAGCCCGGGGGTTACCGGGGAGCTGTTTTTT. The variable domain in full, completed from reference TRBV11-2 and TRBJ2-2, reads EAGVAQSPRYKIIEKRQSVAFWCNPISGHATLYWYQQILGQGPKLLIQFQNNGVVDDSQLPKDRFSAERLKGVDSTLKIQPAKLEDSAVYLCASSPGVTGELFFGEGSRLTVL.

For this clone: Other DNA sequences of this sample code for an identical CDR3. This chain connects TRBV5-5 to TRBJ1-1, with 8 bases lining up with TRBD1. The CDR3 spans 14 residues. With V trimmed by 1 base and J by 3 bases, 2 bases remained unmatched. The germline CDR1 and CDR2 sequences are SGHKS and YYEKEE (reference sequence). CDR3 region: CASSLMDRDTEAFF. The CDR3 coding sequence is TGTGCCAGCAGCTTGATGGACAGGGACACTGAAGCTTTCTTT. Full variable domain (rest looked up from reference TRBV5-5 and TRBJ1-1): DAGVTQSPTHLIKTRGQQVTLRCSPISGHKSVSWYQQVLGQGPQFIFQYYEKEERGRGNFPDRFSARQFPNYSSELNVNALLLGDSALYLCASSLMDRDTEAFFGQGTRLTVV.

This clone has only one observation. This chain connects TRBV2 to TRBJ2-7; TRBD2 aligns across 7 bases. There are 13 residues in the CDR3. V gave up 3 bases and J gave up 6 bases; unmatched junction bases: 5. Germline lookup yields CDR1 SNHLY and CDR2 FYNNEI. The CDR3 DNA reads as TGTGCCAGCAGTGAGCGGGAGCAGGGCGAGCAGTACTTC. The encoded protein is CASSEREQGEQYF.

The chain recombines TRBV19 with TRBJ2-1; D tentatively reads TRBD1 or TRBD2 (5 bases each). This CDR3 is built from 14 residues. Germline CDR1 is LNHDA and CDR2 is SQIVND (reference sequence). V shed 8 bases and J shed 7 bases, with 18 bases lying between them. CDR3 coding DNA: TGTGCCAGTGCTGTAACAGGAGGTGGGAATGAGCAGTTCTTC. Encoded protein: CASAVTGGGNEQFF.

This clone was observed a handful of times. The V and J genes are TRBV19 and TRBJ2-3, with TRBD2 identical over 16 bases. Trimming removed 7 bases from V and 5 bases from J; junction bases left unmatched: 15. This CDR3 has 19 amino acids. From germline, CDR1 is LNHDA and CDR2 SQIVND (reference sequence). CDR3 region: CASTRTGLAGGPGEDTQYF. The DNA for the CDR3 is TGTGCCAGTACTAGAACGGGACTAGCGGGAGGGCCTGGAGAAGATACGCAGTATTTT.